The 14 T cell receptor beta chains reported below all come from one sample, sequenced in a study of tumor and adjacent non-tumor tissue in lung cancer. Three rounds of nested PCR, following a modified ARM-PCR protocol, produced the TCRbeta library. TCRdb ran MiXCR on the multiplex PCR reads and lists one entry per CDR3 protein. The sample consists of 75,000 to 95,000 distinct CDR3 sequences, just over 65% of them appearing once. This sample's RNA came from whole unsorted tissue. The sequencing sample was made of lung tumor tissue. The receptors here all came from a man aged 55 to 69 with non-small cell lung cancer.

As regards this clonotype: One end of the junction does not line up with germline, which may come from a read error. The chain couples TRBV10-2 to TRBJ2-1; no reliable D call. This CDR3 is built from 16 residues. Germline V CDR1 and CDR2: WSHSY, SAAADI. CDR3 in amino acids: CSSSECQTNFYNEQFF. The CDR3 nucleotides are TGCTCCAGCAGTGAATGTCAGACAAATTTTTACAATGAGCAGTTCTTC.

The table lists this clonotype with many counts. V is TRBV10-3 and J is TRBJ2-1; TRBD1 matches 10 bases. The V and J ends lost 2 bases and 7 bases, in that order; junction bases with no gene match: 17. CDR1 is ENHRY and CDR2 is SYGVKD in the germline V gene. The CDR3 is made up of 19 amino acids. CDR3 sequence reads: CAISETPGGVTGGRNEQFF. The CDR3 nucleotides are TGTGCCATCAGTGAGACCCCCGGTGGGGTGACAGGGGGCAGAAATGAGCAGTTCTTC.

This clonotype appeared once. Being one base from a much bigger clone, this may be a read error. CDR3 nucleotides: TGCAGTGCCAGCGGGACGGCCGAAGGCAAGCAGTACTTC. Its translation is CSASGTAEGKQYF. The chain uses TRBV20-1 and TRBJ2-7; TRBD2 agrees at 7 bases. CDR1 and CDR2 (germline): DFQATT, SNEGSKA (reference sequence). The J segment lost 8 bases and the V segment lost 6 bases, leaving 13 bases of the junction unmatched. This CDR3 has 13 amino acids.

V gene TRBV28 combines with J gene TRBJ1-5, with a possible D match to TRBD1 (5 bases). The CDR3 runs 14 residues. Germline V gives CDR1 MDHEN, CDR2 SYDVKM. Trimming pared 10 bases from V and 0 bases from J, leaving 13 bases between. CDR3 nucleotide sequence: TGTGCCATTAGGGGAATGCGTAGCAATCAGCCCCAGCATTTT. Amino acid sequence: CAIRGMRSNQPQHF.

The chain couples TRBV6-5 to TRBJ2-3, with TRBD2 matching 7 bases. There are 14 residues in the CDR3. V lost 5 bases and J lost 9; bases outside the gene matches: 11. Germline CDR1 reads MNHEY; CDR2 reads SVGAGI. The CDR3, as DNA: TGTGCCAGCAGTGCACGGGGGGTGAGAGACACGCAGTATTTT. It is translated as CASSARGVRDTQYF.

This clonotype has a handful of counts. The genes are TRBV11-3 and TRBJ2-7; the D gene is possibly TRBD2 (5 bases). The germline V and J ends were trimmed by 5 bases and 3 bases, with 14 bases remaining between them. Germline-derived CDR1 and CDR2 are SGHNT and YENEEA. The CDR3 is made up of 14 amino acids. The CDR3 DNA reads TGTGCCAGCAGCGCCGGTGGGAGTTTCTACGAGCAGTACTTC. Its translation is CASSAGGSFYEQYF. The whole variable domain, remainder taken from reference TRBV11-3 and TRBJ2-7, is EAGVVQSPRYKIIEKKQPVAFWCNPISGHNTLYWYLQNLGQGPELLIRYENEEAVDDSQLPKDRFSAERLKGVDSTLKIQPAELGDSAVYLCASSAGGSFYEQYFGPGTRLTVT.

Comments on this clonotype: Given a much more abundant clone one base away, this may be a read error. The gene calls are TRBV4-3 and TRBJ1-5; 8 bases map to TRBD1. This CDR3 has 19 amino acids. Germline V lookup: CDR1 LGHNA, CDR2 YSLEER. CDR3: CASNQEGQVLQSLGQPQHF. DNA of the CDR3: TGCGCCAGCAACCAAGAGGGACAGGTCCTCCAATCCCTTGGTCAGCCCCAGCATTTT.

For this clonotype: Relative to the germline gene, one junction end is altered; a read error may explain this. This chain uses TRBV28 with TRBJ2-7; 15 bases line up with TRBD2. The germline CDR1 and CDR2 sequences are MDHEN and SYDVKM. This CDR3 comprises 15 residues. The CDR3 loop reads CAGSLGLAGGYEQYF. The DNA for the CDR3 is TGTGCCGGCAGTTTGGGACTAGCGGGAGGCTACGAGCAGTACTTC.

The sample holds a few counts of this clonotype. Relative to the germline gene, one junction end is altered; a read error may explain this. This chain joins TRBV30 and TRBJ2-2, with 13 bases identical to TRBD2. In germline, CDR1 is GTSNPN, CDR2 SVGIG (reference sequence). CDR3 length: 15 residues. CDR3 coding DNA: TGTGCCTGGAGTTCCGGGACTAGCGGGACTGGGGAGCTGTCTTTT. This codes for CAWSSGTSGTGELSF.

The chain links TRBV15 to TRBJ2-7, with 7 bases fitting TRBD1. With 3 bases clipped from V and 5 bases from J, the junction kept 13 bases outside the gene matches. Germline-derived CDR1 and CDR2 are LNHNV and YYDKDF (reference sequence). The CDR3 sequence is 16 residues long. Written as DNA, the CDR3 is TGTGCCACCAGCAGCGACCAGGGGGAGATGATGGACGAGCAGTACTTC. Protein: CATSSDQGEMMDEQYF.

Comment on this clonotype: A junction end diverges from the germline sequence, so it may reflect a read error. The rearrangement uses TRBV29-1 and TRBJ2-4; 8 bases are a match to TRBD1. Germline lookup yields CDR1 SQVTM and CDR2 ANQGSEA. This CDR3 comprises 13 residues. For the CDR3, the DNA is TGCAGCGGACGGACAGGGAAAGTTAACAATCAGTACTTC. Protein sequence: CSGRTGKVNNQYF.

Comments on this clonotype: A junction end diverges from the germline sequence, so it may reflect a read error. DNA of the CDR3: TGTGCCAGCAGCTTGCGGCAGGAGGGATACAATGGGCAGTTCTTC. Translation gives CASSLRQEGYNGQFF. The V gene is TRBV11-2, the J gene TRBJ2-1, with D possibly being TRBD2 (6 bases). CDR1 and CDR2 from the germline V gene are SGHAT and FQNNGV. This CDR3 has 15 amino acids.

This clonotype came up once. This CDR3 fails to terminate in the conserved phenylalanine or tryptophan, so it likely reflects a read error. The limits of the CDR3 on the DNA are not certain, so only TCRdb's listed CDR3 is given. The chain links TRBV11-1 to TRBJ2-7; the table calls TRBD1, which could not be checked here. Germline CDR1 is SGHAT and CDR2 is FQDESV (reference sequence). A total of 15 residues make up the CDR3, ends included. The CDR3 here is CASNTAGQGRYEQYL.

Remarks on this clonotype: One junction end disagrees with the germline gene, perhaps due to a read error. The chain uses TRBV12-3 or TRBV12-4 and TRBJ2-2; 9 bases line up with TRBD2. The length of the CDR3 is 16 residues. CDR3 sequence (DNA): TGTGTCAGCAGTTTGAGTTTAGCGGGAGTGTCCGGGGAGCTGTTTTTT. Protein: CVSSLSLAGVSGELFF.